Listed here are 21 T cell receptor beta chains from one sample, sequenced in a study of blood T cell repertoires in COVID-19. Generated by immunoSEQ multiplex PCR, the TCRdb table keeps only in-frame clones and is missing some. The sample yields 70,000 or so clones, around nine tenths seen once. The sample consisted of peripheral blood. The origin of the receptors is a woman aged 60-75 years with acute or convalescent COVID-19.

The gene calls are TRBV21-1 and TRBJ1-2; TRBD1 is the table's D call and was not checked against the DNA. TRBV21-1 counts as a pseudogene. The CDR3 is made up of 15 amino acids. The CDR3: CASSKALSGRYGYTF. The CDR3 DNA reads TGTGCCAGCAGCAAAGCGCTCAGTGGGCGCTATGGCTACACCTTC.

The rearrangement joins TRBV2 to TRBJ1-3; no clear D. The V end lost 6 bases, the J end lost 0 bases, and 9 bases lay between the germline ends. Germline V CDR1 and CDR2: SNHLY, FYNNEI. The CDR3 spans 14 residues. The CDR3 protein is CASSQQSSGNTIYF. The CDR3 DNA reads as TGTGCCAGCAGCCAACAGAGCTCTGGAAACACCATATATTTT.

The rearrangement links TRBV20-1 to TRBJ2-2, with TRBD2 identical over 11 bases. This CDR3 region has 16 residues. CDR1 is DFQATT and CDR2 is SNEGSKA in the germline V gene (reference sequence). V dropped 3 bases and J dropped 3; count of bases not matched to a gene: 6. CDR3 in amino acids: CSASSGGAEDTGELFF. The CDR3 DNA follows: TGCAGTGCTAGTAGCGGGGGGGCCGAGGACACCGGGGAGCTGTTTTTT.

The V call is TRBV4-2, the J call TRBJ2-3; D not certain. The CDR3 has 15 residues. Trimming took 1 base from V and 0 from J, leaving 8 bases between them. Germline values: CDR1 LGHNA, CDR2 YNFKEQ. The CDR3 DNA reads TGTGCCAGCAGCCAAGTGCAGGCCAGCACAGATACGCAGTATTTT. Protein product: CASSQVQASTDTQYF.

This chain joins TRBV3-1 (or the pseudogene TRBV3-2) and TRBJ2-3, with 7 bases fitting TRBD2. This CDR3 is built from 16 residues. V gave up 6 bases and J gave up 5 bases; unmatched junction bases: 14. Germline lookup yields CDR1 LGHDT and CDR2 YNNKEL (reference sequence). Here the CDR3 reads CASSPRGRAGRDTQYF. DNA of the CDR3: TGTGCCAGCAGTCCACGGGGGAGGGCCGGCAGAGATACGCAGTATTTT.

This clone was counted a few times. The rearrangement links TRBV5-4 to TRBJ2-3; 15 bases are shared with TRBD2. J was trimmed by 5 bases and V by 3 bases; bases with no gene match: 4. Germline V lookup: CDR1 SGHNT, CDR2 YYREEE (reference sequence). The CDR3 contains 16 residues. The CDR3 bases are TGTGCCAGCAGCTCAGGACTAGCGGGGGGGCTAGATACGCAGTATTTT. Amino acid sequence: CASSSGLAGGLDTQYF.

The chain couples TRBV2 to TRBJ2-1; 10 bases align to TRBD2. CDR1 and CDR2 from the germline V gene are SNHLY and FYNNEI. The CDR3 extends over 14 amino acids. V lost 6 bases, J lost 5 bases, and 4 bases stayed unmatched. The DNA of the CDR3 is TGTGCCAGCAGGAGCGGGGGGGCCCACAATGAGCAGTTCTTC. It specifies CASRSGGAHNEQFF. Full variable domain (outside the CDR3, taken from reference TRBV2 and TRBJ2-1): EPEVTQTPSHQVTQMGQEVILRCVPISNHLYFYWYRQILGQKVEFLVSFYNNEISEKSEIFDDQFSVERPDGSNFTLKIRSTKLEDSAMYFCASRSGGAHNEQFFGPGTRLTVL.

This chain links TRBV3-1 (or the pseudogene TRBV3-2) with TRBJ2-3; D is unresolved. Germline CDR1 LGHDT, CDR2 YNNKEL (reference sequence). This CDR3 spans 12 amino acids. With 4 bases removed from V and 2 bases from J, the gap between germline ends came to 4 bases. CDR3 amino acids: CASSPYTDTQYF. CDR3 nucleotides: TGTGCCAGCAGCCCCTACACAGATACGCAGTATTTT.

This clone was detected only a few times. The chain uses TRBV4-1 and TRBJ2-1; 10 bases line up with TRBD1. The V segment lost 0 bases and the J segment 6 bases; nucleotides outside the gene matches: 5. CDR1 is MGHRA, CDR2 YSYEKL, per germline. The CDR3 covers 16 residues. CDR3 amino acids: CASSQEGQGIGNEQFF. The CDR3 nucleotides are TGCGCCAGCAGCCAAGAGGGACAGGGGATCGGCAATGAGCAGTTCTTC.

V usage is TRBV4-1 and J usage is TRBJ2-3; 9 bases agree with TRBD2. The CDR3 has 15 amino acids. Per germline, CDR1 MGHRA and CDR2 YSYEKL. V shed 1 base, J shed 4 bases, and the junction held 3 bases outside the gene matches. CDR3 protein: CASSQVGLAADTQYF. The CDR3 nucleotides read TGCGCCAGCAGCCAAGTGGGACTAGCAGCAGATACGCAGTATTTT.

J is TRBJ1-1 and V is TRBV27; 9 bases fit TRBD1. CDR3 length: 14 amino acids. Germline CDR1 MNHEY, CDR2 SMNVEV (reference sequence). J was trimmed by 0 bases and V by 6 bases; bases with no gene match: 2. For the CDR3, the DNA is TGTGCCAGCAGCAGACAGGGGGTGAACACTGAAGCTTTCTTT. Protein: CASSRQGVNTEAFF.

This clone was seen once. CDR3 coding DNA: TGTGCCACCAGCAGAGATCTACACAGGGGACAGGAGCTGTTTTTT. It encodes CATSRDLHRGQELFF. This chain joins TRBV15 and TRBJ2-2; 7 bases agree with TRBD1. The CDR3 length is 15 residues. V lost 0 bases and J lost 10; bases outside the gene matches: 8. Germline V gene sequence: CDR1 LNHNV, CDR2 YYDKDF (reference sequence).

The rearrangement links TRBV19 to TRBJ1-5; D not certain. Germline loops: CDR1 LNHDA, CDR2 SQIVND (reference sequence). Trimming took 1 base from V and 8 from J, leaving 12 bases between them. The CDR3 has 14 amino acids. DNA of the CDR3: TGTGCCAGTAGTATAGCCCCCTGGACTGAGCCCCAGCATTTT. Residues: CASSIAPWTEPQHF.

This clone is a singleton in its sample. Here the CDR3 DNA reads TGTGCCAGCAGCAGACTAGAGTGGGACACCGGGGAGCTGTTTTTT. Amino acid sequence: CASSRLEWDTGELFF. V and J are TRBV5-6 and TRBJ2-2, with D maybe TRBD2 (6 bases). CDR1 SGHDT and CDR2 YYEEEE come from the germline V gene. Trimming left V 4 bases short and J 3 bases short, with 13 bases between. This CDR3 region has 15 residues.

This clone was seen only once. The J gene is TRBJ1-3, the V gene TRBV14, with no clear D. This CDR3 has 15 amino acids. The germline V gene has CDR1 SGHDN and CDR2 FVKESK. The ends were cut back, 4 bases at V and 0 bases at J, with 10 bases in the middle. The CDR3 sequence is CASSRYYLSGNTIYF. The DNA for the CDR3 is TGTGCCAGCAGCCGCTATTACCTCTCTGGAAACACCATATATTTT.

J is TRBJ1-1 and V is TRBV4-1; 8 bases are a match to TRBD1. This CDR3 has 14 residues. V shed 3 bases and J 4 bases; nucleotides not matched to a gene: 4. The germline V gene encodes CDR1 MGHRA and CDR2 YSYEKL. CDR3 nucleotide sequence: TGCGCCAGCAGCCAGTGGGACAGGTCCACTGAAGCTTTCTTT. Encoded protein: CASSQWDRSTEAFF.

The chain is built from TRBV28 and TRBJ1-2; 10 positions agree with TRBD1. With V trimmed by 6 bases and J by 8 bases, 12 bases remained unmatched. In germline, CDR1 is MDHEN, CDR2 SYDVKM. The CDR3 contains 15 residues. This chain's CDR3 is CASSPDRGYGGGYTF. The CDR3 bases are TGTGCCAGCAGCCCGGACAGGGGGTACGGTGGAGGCTACACCTTC.

V usage is TRBV5-4 and J usage is TRBJ2-5, with 14 bases matching TRBD2. Germline assignment: CDR1 SGHNT and CDR2 YYREEE (reference sequence). The CDR3 spans 16 residues. The ends lost 2 bases at V and 5 bases at J; junction bases unmatched: 5. The CDR3 protein is CASSFGLAGGGETQYF. The CDR3 region has the DNA TGTGCCAGCAGCTTCGGACTAGCGGGGGGAGGGGAGACCCAGTACTTC.

The chain uses TRBV28 and TRBJ2-5; 7 bases agree with TRBD1. The germline V gene has CDR1 MDHEN and CDR2 SYDVKM. The CDR3 contains 16 residues. The ends lost 6 bases at V and 5 bases at J; junction bases unmatched: 15. In DNA form, the CDR3 reads TGTGCCAGCAGCCCCCAGGGGGAATCAGAATGGGAGACCCAGTACTTC. This gives the protein CASSPQGESEWETQYF.

The V gene is TRBV28, the J gene TRBJ2-2; 9 bases fit TRBD2. CDR3 length: 16 amino acids. The trim removed 10 bases at V and 2 bases at J, leaving 11 bases unmatched. Germline V gene sequence: CDR1 MDHEN, CDR2 SYDVKM. The CDR3 DNA reads TGTGCCACTACTTATAGCGGGGGAATAAACACCGGGGAGCTGTTTTTT. Its translation is CATTYSGGINTGELFF. The whole variable domain, filled in from reference TRBV28 and TRBJ2-2, reads DVKVTQSSRYLVKRTGEKVFLECVQDMDHENMFWYRQDPGLGLRLIYFSYDVKMKEKGDIPEGYSVSREKKERFSLILESASTNQTSMYLCATTYSGGINTGELFFGEGSRLTVL.

The rearrangement links TRBV6-5 to TRBJ2-5; 9 bases agree with TRBD2. The CDR3 totals 15 residues. Germline CDR1 and CDR2: MNHEY and SVGAGI. V lost 6 bases and J lost 2; bases outside the gene matches: 7. This chain's CDR3 is CASRGAGGPQETQYF. The CDR3 DNA is TGTGCCAGCAGGGGAGCGGGGGGTCCTCAAGAGACCCAGTACTTC.